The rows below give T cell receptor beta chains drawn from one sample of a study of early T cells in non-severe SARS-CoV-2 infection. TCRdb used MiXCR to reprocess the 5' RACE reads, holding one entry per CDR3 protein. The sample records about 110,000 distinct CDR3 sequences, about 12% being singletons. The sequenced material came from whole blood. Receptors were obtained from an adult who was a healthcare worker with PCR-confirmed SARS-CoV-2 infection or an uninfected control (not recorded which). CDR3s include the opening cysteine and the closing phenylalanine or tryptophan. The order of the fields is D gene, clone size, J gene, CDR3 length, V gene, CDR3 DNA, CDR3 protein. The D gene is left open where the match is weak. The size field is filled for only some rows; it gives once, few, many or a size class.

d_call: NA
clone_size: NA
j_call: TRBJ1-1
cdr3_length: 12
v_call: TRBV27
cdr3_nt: TGTGCCAGCGGTTTTCGGAACACTGAAGCTTTCTTT
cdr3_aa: CASGFRNTEAFF

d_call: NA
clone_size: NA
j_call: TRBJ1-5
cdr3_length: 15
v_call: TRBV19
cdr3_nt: TGTGCCAGTAGTCTCGGACAGAGTCTCAATCAGCCCCAGCATTTT
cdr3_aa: CASSLGQSLNQPQHF

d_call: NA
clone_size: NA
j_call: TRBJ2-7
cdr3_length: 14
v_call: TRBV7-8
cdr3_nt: TGTGCCAGCAGCTTACAGGGTGGAGTAAACGAGCAGTACTTC
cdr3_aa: CASSLQGGVNEQYF

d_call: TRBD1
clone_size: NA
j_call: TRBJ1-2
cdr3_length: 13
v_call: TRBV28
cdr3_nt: TGTGCCAGCAGGCGGACAGGGGGGGATGGCTACACCTTC
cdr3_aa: CASRRTGGDGYTF

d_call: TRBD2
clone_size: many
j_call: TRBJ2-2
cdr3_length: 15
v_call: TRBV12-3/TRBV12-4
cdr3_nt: TGTGCCAGCAGTCCCGTGGGGGGGGTGGCCGGGGAGCTGTTTTTT
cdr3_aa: CASSPVGGVAGELFF

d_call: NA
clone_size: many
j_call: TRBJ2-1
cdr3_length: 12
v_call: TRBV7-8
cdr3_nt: TGTGCCAGCAGCTTAGCATTCGATGAGCAGTTCTTC
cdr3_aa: CASSLAFDEQFF

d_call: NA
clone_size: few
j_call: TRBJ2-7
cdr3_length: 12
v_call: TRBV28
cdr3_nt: TGTGCCAGCAGTTTCAAGAGATTCGAGCAGTACTTC
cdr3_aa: CASSFKRFEQYF

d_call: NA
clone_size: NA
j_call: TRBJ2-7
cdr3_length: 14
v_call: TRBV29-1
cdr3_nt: TGCAGCGTTGTAACCAGGGGTAGCTCCTACGAGCAGTACTTC
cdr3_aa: CSVVTRGSSYEQYF

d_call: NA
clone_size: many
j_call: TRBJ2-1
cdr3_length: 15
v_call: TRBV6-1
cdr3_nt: TGTGCCAGCAGTCCCGACAGTAGCTGGGGCAATGAGCAGTTCTTC
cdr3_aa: CASSPDSSWGNEQFF

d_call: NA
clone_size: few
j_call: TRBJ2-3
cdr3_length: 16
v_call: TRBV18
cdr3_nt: TGTGCCAGCTCACCCCGACAGGATCTGGGTACAGATACGCAGTATTTT
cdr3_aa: CASSPRQDLGTDTQYF

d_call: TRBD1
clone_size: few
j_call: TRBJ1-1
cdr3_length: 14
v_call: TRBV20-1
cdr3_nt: TGCAGTGCCAATTCAGGGGGCCTTCGGACTGAAGCTTTCTTT
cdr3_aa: CSANSGGLRTEAFF

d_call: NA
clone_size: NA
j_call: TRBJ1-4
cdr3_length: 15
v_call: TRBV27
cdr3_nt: TGTGCCAGCAGGCGACGGGCTGCAACTAATGAAAAACTGTTTTTT
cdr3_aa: CASRRRAATNEKLFF

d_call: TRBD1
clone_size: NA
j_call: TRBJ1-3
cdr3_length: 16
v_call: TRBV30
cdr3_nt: TGTGCCTGGAGCTACACAGGGGTAGTCTCTGGAAACACCATATATTTT
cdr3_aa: CAWSYTGVVSGNTIYF